These 21 T cell receptor beta chains were all obtained from the same sample, sequenced in a study of control samples from healthy donors and cancer patients. The repertoire was sequenced with immunoSEQ multiplex PCR; TCRdb's copy has only in-frame clones and lacks some. The sample shows approximately 150,000 clones, approximately 94% of them seen only once. The source material was blood. The source is a man in his forties in good health.

V is TRBV10-3 and J is TRBJ1-5; no firm D call. Per the germline V gene, CDR1 is ENHRY and CDR2 is SYGVKD. Trimming took 5 bases from V and 3 from J, leaving 11 bases between them. The CDR3 sequence is 14 residues long. In DNA, the CDR3 is TGTGCCATCAGTTTGGACCTCGACAATCAGCCCCAGCATTTT. Protein product: CAISLDLDNQPQHF.

The genes are TRBV15 and TRBJ2-6; D may be TRBD2 (6 bases). With 1 base removed from V and 0 bases from J, the gap between germline ends came to 13 bases. The CDR3 sequence is 18 residues long. Germline V CDR1 and CDR2: LNHNV, YYDKDF (reference sequence). The CDR3: CATSRATGSSSGANVLTF. CDR3 nucleotides: TGTGCCACCAGCAGAGCAACCGGGAGTAGCTCTGGGGCCAACGTCCTGACTTTC.

The CDR3 loop is CASSLLGGTDTQYF. The CDR3 DNA follows: TGTGCCAGCAGTTTATTAGGGGGCACAGATACGCAGTATTTT. The chain employs TRBV27 and TRBJ2-3, with D possibly matching TRBD1 (5 bases). This CDR3 has 14 amino acids. CDR1 and CDR2 (germline): MNHEY, SMNVEV (reference sequence). V lost 1 base and J 1 base, leaving 6 bases between the germline ends.

The gene calls are TRBV9 and TRBJ2-6; 8 bases are shared with TRBD1. CDR3 size: 15 residues. V lost 2 bases to trimming and J lost 3 bases; unmatched junction nucleotides: 1. Germline CDR1 is SGDLS and CDR2 is YYNGEE. CDR3 sequence reads: CASSVTGGGANVLTF. The CDR3 coding sequence is TGTGCCAGCAGCGTTACAGGGGGTGGGGCCAACGTCCTGACTTTC. The full variable domain, with the rest looked up from reference TRBV9 and TRBJ2-6, is DSGVTQTPKHLITATGQRVTLRCSPRSGDLSVYWYQQSLDQGLQFLIQYYNGEERAKGNILERFSAQQFPDLHSELNLSSLELGDSALYFCASSVTGGGANVLTFGAGSRLTVL.

The chain has TRBV12-5 and TRBJ1-6; weak D call: TRBD1 (5 bases). The CDR3 spans 15 residues. Trimming shortened V by 7 bases and J by 7 bases, and 17 bases separated the two germline ends. The germline V gene encodes CDR1 LGHNT and CDR2 FRNRAP. CDR3 residues: CASAKTGPRNSPLHF. Here the CDR3 DNA reads TGTGCTAGTGCCAAAACAGGTCCACGGAATTCACCCCTCCACTTT.

The chain carries TRBV7-8 and TRBJ1-2, with D uncertain. Between the trimmed V and J ends, which lost 8 bases and 8 bases, there was a span of 15 bases. This CDR3 has 12 residues. CDR1 SGHVS and CDR2 FQNEAQ come from the germline V gene. CDR3 nucleotide sequence: TGTGCCAGCCTACCTTGGGAGGGCGGCTACACCTTC. Its protein product is CASLPWEGGYTF.

This clone was seen a handful of times. Other DNA variants within this sample encode the same CDR3. The chain employs TRBV29-1 and TRBJ2-7; D is unresolved. CDR3 length: 12 residues. In germline, CDR1 is SQVTM, CDR2 ANQGSEA. Trimming stripped 5 bases from V and 2 bases from J, with 10 bases between. The CDR3 bases are TGCAGCGTTCTGGACGGAGCCTACGAGCAGTACTTC. Its translation is CSVLDGAYEQYF.

The CDR3 spells CASRPPRETTDTQYF. The CDR3 bases are TGTGCCAGCAGGCCTCCGCGGGAAACCACAGATACGCAGTATTTT. The rearrangement uses TRBV28 and TRBJ2-3, with a tentative D call TRBD2 (6 bases). The CDR3 covers 15 residues. Germline V gene sequence: CDR1 MDHEN, CDR2 SYDVKM. V was trimmed by 6 bases and J by 2 bases, leaving 15 bases between them.

The chain recombines TRBV3-1 (or the pseudogene TRBV3-2) with TRBJ2-7; 10 nucleotides align to TRBD1. Germline assignment: CDR1 LGHDT and CDR2 YNNKEL (reference sequence). V shed 4 bases, J shed 6 bases, and the junction held 6 bases outside the gene matches. CDR3 length: 14 residues. The CDR3 coding sequence is TGTGCCAGCAGCCCCGGGACAGGGGATCTCGAGCAGTACTTC. It encodes CASSPGTGDLEQYF.

The chain carries TRBV4-2 and TRBJ2-6; D possibly corresponds to TRBD1 (6 bases). The V gene lost 0 bases and the J gene lost 0 bases, with 6 bases spanning the gap. Germline CDR1 and CDR2: LGHNA and YNFKEQ. The CDR3 has 16 amino acids. This CDR3 reads CASSQEDSSGANVLTF. CDR3 sequence (DNA): TGTGCCAGCAGCCAAGAGGACAGCTCTGGGGCCAACGTCCTGACTTTC.

Concerning this clone itself: The same CDR3 is also encoded by other DNA sequences in this sample. The rearrangement uses TRBV7-3 and TRBJ2-2, with TRBD2 matching 8 bases. V shed 2 bases and J 4 bases; nucleotides not matched to a gene: 3. The V gene's germline CDR1 is SGHTA and CDR2 FQGTGA. CDR3 length: 15 amino acids. The CDR3 DNA sequence: TGTGCCAGCAGCTTAGCGGGGGGTTCCACCGGGGAGCTGTTTTTT. Translation: CASSLAGGSTGELFF.

The count of this clone is one. The chain combines TRBV6-5 with TRBJ1-6; D is unclear. Per the germline V gene, CDR1 is MNHEY and CDR2 is SVGAGI. CDR3 length: 12 amino acids. V shed 6 bases and J shed 6 bases, with 6 bases lying between them. CDR3 sequence: CASSGPNSPLHF. The DNA of the CDR3 is TGTGCCAGCAGCGGGCCTAATTCACCCCTCCACTTT.

This chain joins TRBV29-1 and TRBJ1-2; D gene unclear. The V and J ends lost 1 base and 8 bases respectively, with 11 bases between them. The CDR3 runs to 12 residues. CDR1 is SQVTM, CDR2 ANQGSEA, per germline. As DNA, the CDR3 is TGCAGCGTTGAAGGGGTTGGGGAGGGCTACACCTTC. This sequence encodes CSVEGVGEGYTF.

This clone was counted once. The junction departs from germline at one end; a sequencing error may be responsible. The sample has other DNA sequences that encode this CDR3 too. The V and J genes are TRBV11-2 and TRBJ2-1; TRBD2 matches at 7 bases. Per the germline V gene, CDR1 is SGHAT and CDR2 is FQNNGV. The CDR3 loop spans 15 amino acids. CDR3 coding DNA: TGCGCCAGCAGCTCGTCGGGACTATCCTACAATGAGCAGTTCTTC. It yields the protein CASSSSGLSYNEQFF.

The rearrangement joins TRBV28 to TRBJ2-1, with a tentative D call TRBD2 (5 bases). V was cut by 6 bases and J by 10 bases, with 28 bases left in between. Germline V gene sequence: CDR1 MDHEN, CDR2 SYDVKM. The CDR3 sequence is 17 residues long. CDR3 nucleotides: TGTGCCAGCAGCCGACTCTTACTAGTTTCCTCGTCTCGGGAGCAGTTCTTC. Encoded protein: CASSRLLLVSSSREQFF.

The chain carries TRBV30 and TRBJ2-5, with D possibly called TRBD1 or TRBD2 (5 bases each). This CDR3 has 12 amino acids. Germline V gene data show CDR1 as GTSNPN and CDR2 as SVGIG (reference sequence). V dropped 3 bases and J dropped 2 bases, with 7 bases sitting between them. This CDR3 reads CAWRGPQETQYF. As DNA, the CDR3 is TGTGCCTGGAGGGGACCTCAAGAGACCCAGTACTTC. The full variable domain, rest sourced from reference TRBV30 and TRBJ2-5, is SQTIHQWPATLVQPVGSPLSLECTVEGTSNPNLYWYRQAAGRGLQLLFYSVGIGQISSEVPQNLSASRPQDRQFILSSKKLLLSDSGFYLCAWRGPQETQYFGPGTRLLVL.

The V and J genes are TRBV6-6 and TRBJ1-6; D gene uncertain. CDR1 and CDR2 (germline): MNHNY, SVGAGI (reference sequence). CDR3 length: 17 amino acids. V was shortened by 5 bases and J by 0 bases, with 14 bases between the two germline ends. CDR3 protein: CASSPAGQSSYNSPLHF. CDR3 in DNA: TGTGCCAGCAGTCCGGCGGGTCAGAGCTCCTATAATTCACCCCTCCACTTT.

The chain has TRBV29-1 and TRBJ2-7, with a possible D match to TRBD2 (6 bases). Trimming took off 6 bases at V and 2 bases at J, with 11 bases between the two ends. The CDR3 length is 12 residues. In germline, CDR1 is SQVTM, CDR2 ANQGSEA. CDR3 sequence: CSVEEGTYEQYF. The CDR3 region has the DNA TGCAGCGTAGAGGAGGGTACCTACGAGCAGTACTTC.

The gene calls are TRBV7-9 and TRBJ2-7; a possible D gene is TRBD2 (5 bases). The V end lost 1 base, the J end lost 7 bases, and 17 bases lay between the germline ends. Germline CDR1 SEHNR, CDR2 FQNEAQ (reference sequence). The CDR3 length is 15 residues. Here the CDR3 reads CASSLGGGGPLEQYF. CDR3 sequence (DNA): TGTGCCAGCAGCTTAGGAGGAGGCGGCCCGCTAGAGCAGTACTTC.

The chain has TRBV9 and TRBJ1-6; D not certain. Germline lookup yields CDR1 SGDLS and CDR2 YYNGEE. Trimming left V 0 bases short and J 7 bases short, with 11 bases between. This CDR3 spans 15 amino acids. The CDR3 coding sequence is TGTGCCAGCAGCGTAGCTGTGGCTGGGAATTCACCCCTCCACTTT. It specifies CASSVAVAGNSPLHF.

The CDR3 is CASSQLAGEQYF. Written as DNA, the CDR3 is TGTGCCAGCAGCCAACTAGCGGGAGAGCAGTACTTC. The genes are TRBV4-2 and TRBJ2-7, with 9 nucleotides matching TRBD2. The CDR3 loop spans 12 amino acids. Trimming at V came to 2 bases and at J to 7 bases, leaving 0 bases not matched to a gene. The V gene's germline CDR1 is LGHNA and CDR2 YNFKEQ.